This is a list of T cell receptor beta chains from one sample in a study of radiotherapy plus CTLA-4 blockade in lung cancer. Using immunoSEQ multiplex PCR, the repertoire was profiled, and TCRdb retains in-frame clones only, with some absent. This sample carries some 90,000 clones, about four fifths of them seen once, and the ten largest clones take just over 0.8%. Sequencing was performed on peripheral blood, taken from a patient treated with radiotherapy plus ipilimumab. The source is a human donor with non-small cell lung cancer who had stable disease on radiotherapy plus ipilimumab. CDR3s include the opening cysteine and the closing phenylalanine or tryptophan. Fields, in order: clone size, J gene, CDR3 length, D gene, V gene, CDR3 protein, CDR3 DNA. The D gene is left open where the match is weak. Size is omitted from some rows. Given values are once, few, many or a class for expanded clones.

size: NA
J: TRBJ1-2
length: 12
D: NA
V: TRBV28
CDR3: CASKQPNYGYTF
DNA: TGTGCCAGCAAACAGCCAAACTATGGCTACACCTTC

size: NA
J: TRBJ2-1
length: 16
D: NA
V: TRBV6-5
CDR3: CASSYSRLPPYNEQFF
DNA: TGTGCCAGCAGTTACTCGCGGCTCCCCCCCTACAATGAGCAGTTCTTC

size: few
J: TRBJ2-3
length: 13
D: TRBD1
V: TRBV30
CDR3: CAWSRQGADTQYF
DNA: TGTGCCTGGAGCCGACAGGGGGCAGATACGCAGTATTTT

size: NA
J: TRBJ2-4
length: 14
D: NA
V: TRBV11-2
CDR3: CASSPNGPLYIQYF
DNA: TGTGCCAGCAGCCCTAACGGGCCGCTCTACATTCAGTACTTC

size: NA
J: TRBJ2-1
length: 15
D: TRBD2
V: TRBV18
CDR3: CASSPGLAGNNEQFF
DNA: TGTGCCAGCTCACCTGGACTAGCGGGAAACAATGAGCAGTTCTTC

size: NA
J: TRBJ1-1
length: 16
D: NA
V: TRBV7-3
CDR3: CASSPQGNGYGTEAFF
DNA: TGTGCCAGCAGCCCGCAGGGAAATGGTTACGGCACTGAAGCTTTCTTT

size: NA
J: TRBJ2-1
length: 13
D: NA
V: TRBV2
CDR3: CASKVWQTNEQFF
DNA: TGTGCCAGCAAAGTCTGGCAGACGAATGAGCAGTTCTTC

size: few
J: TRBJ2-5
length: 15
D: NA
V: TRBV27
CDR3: CASSRQALYQETQYF
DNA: TGTGCCAGCAGTCGACAGGCCTTATACCAAGAGACCCAGTACTTC

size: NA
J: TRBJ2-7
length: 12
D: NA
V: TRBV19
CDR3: CASSIVGYEQYF
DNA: TGTGCCAGTAGTATAGTTGGCTACGAGCAGTACTTC

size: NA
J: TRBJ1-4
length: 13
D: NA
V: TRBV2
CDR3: CASTRVLNEKLFF
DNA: TGTGCCAGCACACGGGTTCTTAATGAAAAACTGTTTTTT

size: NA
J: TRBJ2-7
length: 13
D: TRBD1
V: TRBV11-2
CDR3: CASRRAGGYEQYF
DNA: TGTGCCAGCAGACGAGCAGGGGGATACGAGCAGTACTTC

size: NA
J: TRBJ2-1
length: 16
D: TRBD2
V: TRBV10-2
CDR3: CASSLTSGGVYNEQFF
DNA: TGCGCCAGCAGTCTAACTAGCGGAGGGGTTTACAATGAGCAGTTCTTC

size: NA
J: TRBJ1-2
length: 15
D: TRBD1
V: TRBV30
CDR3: CAWSSPGQGNYGYTF
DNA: TGTGCCTGGAGTTCCCCGGGACAGGGGAACTATGGCTACACCTTC

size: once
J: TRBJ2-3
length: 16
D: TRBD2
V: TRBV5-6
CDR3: CASSILAGGPGGTQYF
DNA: TGTGCCAGCAGCATTCTAGCGGGGGGACCCGGGGGGACGCAGTATTTT

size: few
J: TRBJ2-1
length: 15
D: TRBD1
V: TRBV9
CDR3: CASSFFDRGNNEQFF
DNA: TGTGCCAGCAGCTTCTTTGACAGGGGTAACAATGAGCAGTTCTTC

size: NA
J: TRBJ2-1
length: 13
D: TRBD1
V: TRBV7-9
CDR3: CASSLGGGSEQFF
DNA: TGTGCCAGCAGCTTAGGAGGGGGCAGTGAGCAGTTCTTC

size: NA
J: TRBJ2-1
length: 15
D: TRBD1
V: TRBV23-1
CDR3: CASSQPTGGNNEQFF
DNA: TGCGCCAGCAGTCAACCGACAGGGGGTAACAATGAGCAGTTCTTC

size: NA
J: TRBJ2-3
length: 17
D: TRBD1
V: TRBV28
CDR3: CASSSITGTGTADTQYF
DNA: TGTGCCAGCAGCTCCATAACCGGGACAGGGACAGCAGATACGCAGTATTTT

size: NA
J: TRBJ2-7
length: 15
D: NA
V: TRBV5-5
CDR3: CASWDSRVSIYEQYF
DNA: TGTGCCAGCTGGGACTCTCGGGTCTCTATCTACGAGCAGTACTTC

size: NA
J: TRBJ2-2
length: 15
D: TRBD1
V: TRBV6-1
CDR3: CASRGDRGNTGELFF
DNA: TGTGCCAGCAGAGGGGACAGGGGGAACACCGGGGAGCTGTTTTTT

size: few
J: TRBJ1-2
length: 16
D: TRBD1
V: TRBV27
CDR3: CASRRQGVGANYGYTF
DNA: TGTGCCAGCAGACGACAGGGGGTGGGAGCTAACTATGGCTACACCTTC

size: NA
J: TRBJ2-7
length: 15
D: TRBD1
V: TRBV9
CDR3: CASSADPGQGAKQYF
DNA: TGTGCCAGCAGCGCAGATCCGGGACAGGGGGCGAAGCAGTACTTC

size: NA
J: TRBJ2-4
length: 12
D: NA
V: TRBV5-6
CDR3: CASSFQSDIQYF
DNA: TGTGCCAGCAGCTTTCAGAGCGACATTCAGTACTTC

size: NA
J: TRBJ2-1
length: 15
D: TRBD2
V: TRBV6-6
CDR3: CASSPKGLAANEQFF
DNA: TGTGCCAGCTCACCGAAGGGGCTAGCGGCCAATGAGCAGTTCTTC

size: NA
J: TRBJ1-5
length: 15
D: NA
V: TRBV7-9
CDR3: CASSLGGTSNQPQHF
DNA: TGTGCCAGCAGCTTAGGGGGGACCAGCAATCAGCCCCAGCATTTT

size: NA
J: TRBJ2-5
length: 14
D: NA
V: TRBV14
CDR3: CASSQEEGQETQYF
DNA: TGTGCCAGCAGCCAAGAGGAGGGGCAAGAGACCCAGTACTTC

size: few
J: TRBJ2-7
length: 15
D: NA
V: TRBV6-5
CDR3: CASSYQQSSSYEQYF
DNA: TGTGCCAGCAGTTACCAACAATCCAGCTCCTACGAGCAGTACTTC

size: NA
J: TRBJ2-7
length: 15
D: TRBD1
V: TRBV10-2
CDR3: CASSPPGQGANEQYF
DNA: TGCGCCAGCAGTCCGCCGGGACAGGGGGCCAACGAGCAGTACTTC

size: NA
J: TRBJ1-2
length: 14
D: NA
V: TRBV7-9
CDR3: CASSLATGAGGYTF
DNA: TGTGCCAGCAGCTTAGCGACGGGCGCGGGGGGCTACACCTTC

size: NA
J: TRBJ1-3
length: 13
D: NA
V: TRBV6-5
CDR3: CASHGDTGNTIYF
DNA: TGTGCCAGCCACGGTGACACTGGAAACACCATATATTTT

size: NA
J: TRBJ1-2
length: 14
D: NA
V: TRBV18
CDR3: CASSPRRENYGYTF
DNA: TGTGCCAGCTCACCTCGTCGGGAAAACTATGGCTACACCTTC

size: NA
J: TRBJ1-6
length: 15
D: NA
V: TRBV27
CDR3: CASSPGTVYNSPLHF
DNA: TGTGCCAGCAGTCCGGGGACCGTCTATAATTCACCCCTCCACTTT

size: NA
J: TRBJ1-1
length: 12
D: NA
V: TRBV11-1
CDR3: CASSSGTQEAFF
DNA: TGTGCCAGCAGCTCTGGGACTCAAGAAGCTTTCTTT

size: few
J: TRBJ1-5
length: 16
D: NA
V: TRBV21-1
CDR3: CASSKGDRDSNQPQHF
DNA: TGTGCCAGCAGCAAAGGAGACAGGGATAGCAATCAGCCCCAGCATTTT

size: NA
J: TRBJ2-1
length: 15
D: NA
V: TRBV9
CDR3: CASSVAWGDYNEQFF
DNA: TGTGCCAGCAGCGTAGCCTGGGGGGACTACAATGAGCAGTTCTTC

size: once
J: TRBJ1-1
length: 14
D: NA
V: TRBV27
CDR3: CASSSPYVNTEAFF
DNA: TGTGCCAGCAGTTCCCCCTACGTGAACACTGAAGCTTTCTTT

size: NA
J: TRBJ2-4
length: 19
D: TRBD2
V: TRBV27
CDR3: CASSLRTSGGALTKNIQYF
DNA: TGTGCCAGCAGTTTACGGACTAGCGGGGGGGCCTTGACCAAAAACATTCAGTACTTC

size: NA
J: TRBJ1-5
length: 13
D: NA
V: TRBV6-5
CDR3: CASSEAAFQPQHF
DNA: TGTGCCAGCAGTGAAGCGGCTTTTCAGCCCCAGCATTTT

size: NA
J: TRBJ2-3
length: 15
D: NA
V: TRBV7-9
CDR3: CASSPVGGGTDTQYF
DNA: TGTGCCAGCAGCCCAGTTGGCGGGGGCACAGATACGCAGTATTTT

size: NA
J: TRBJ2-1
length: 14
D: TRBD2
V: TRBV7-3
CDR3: CASSLAGASNEQFF
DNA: TGTGCCAGCAGCTTAGCGGGAGCCTCCAATGAGCAGTTCTTC

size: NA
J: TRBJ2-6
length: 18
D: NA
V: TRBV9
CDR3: CASSVEGQVPSGANVLTF
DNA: TGTGCCAGCAGCGTAGAGGGGCAGGTACCCTCTGGGGCCAACGTCCTGACTTTC

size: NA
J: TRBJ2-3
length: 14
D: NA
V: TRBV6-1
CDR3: CASRDQGSTDTQYF
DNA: TGTGCCAGCAGAGACCAGGGATCCACAGATACGCAGTATTTT

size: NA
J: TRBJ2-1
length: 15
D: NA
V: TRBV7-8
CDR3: CASSARLNSMDEQFF
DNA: TGTGCCAGCAGCGCGCGACTAAATAGTATGGATGAGCAGTTCTTC

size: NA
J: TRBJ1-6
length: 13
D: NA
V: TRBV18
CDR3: CASSPGQEDPLHF
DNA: TGTGCCAGCTCACCGGGGCAGGAAGATCCCCTCCACTTT

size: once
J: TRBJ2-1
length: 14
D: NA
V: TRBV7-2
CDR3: CASSLASSYNEQFF
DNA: TGTGCCAGCAGCTTAGCTAGCTCCTACAATGAGCAGTTCTTC

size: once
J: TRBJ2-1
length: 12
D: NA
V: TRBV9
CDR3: CASSVEGNEQFF
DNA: TGTGCCAGCAGCGTAGAGGGGAATGAGCAGTTCTTC

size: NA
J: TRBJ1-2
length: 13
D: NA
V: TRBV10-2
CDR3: CASSDGVFYGYTF
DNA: TGCGCCAGCAGTGACGGGGTATTCTATGGCTACACCTTC

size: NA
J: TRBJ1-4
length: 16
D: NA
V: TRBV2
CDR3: CASRGAQTAINEKLFF
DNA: TGTGCCAGCAGGGGGGCCCAGACAGCCATTAATGAAAAACTGTTTTTT

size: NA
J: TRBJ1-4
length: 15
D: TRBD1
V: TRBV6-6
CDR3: CASSPGQGAREKLFF
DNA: TGTGCCAGCAGCCCGGGACAGGGGGCGCGAGAAAAACTGTTTTTT

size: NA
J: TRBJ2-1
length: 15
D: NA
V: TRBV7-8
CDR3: CASSLENIDINEQFF
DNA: TGTGCCAGCAGCTTAGAAAATATCGATATCAATGAGCAGTTCTTC

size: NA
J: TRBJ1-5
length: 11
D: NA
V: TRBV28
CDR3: CASSRLGPQHF
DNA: TGTGCCAGCAGCCGTCTCGGGCCCCAGCATTTT

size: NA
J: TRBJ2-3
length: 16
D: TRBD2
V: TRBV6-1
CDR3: CASSGLAGGRTDTQYF
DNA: TGTGCCAGCAGTGGACTAGCGGGGGGCCGCACAGATACGCAGTATTTT

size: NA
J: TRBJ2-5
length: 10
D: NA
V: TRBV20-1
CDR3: CMIVGETQYF
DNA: TGCATGATCGTGGGGGAGACCCAGTACTTC

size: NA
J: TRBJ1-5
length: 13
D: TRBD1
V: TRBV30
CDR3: CASRQGRNQPQHF
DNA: TGTGCCTCAAGACAGGGGCGGAATCAGCCCCAGCATTTT

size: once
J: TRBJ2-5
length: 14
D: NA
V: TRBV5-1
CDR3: CASSPGTAGETQYF
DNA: TGCGCCAGCAGCCCGGGGACGGCAGGGGAGACCCAGTACTTC

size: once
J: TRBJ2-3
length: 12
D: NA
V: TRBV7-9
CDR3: CASSLDAGTQYF
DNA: TGTGCCAGCAGCTTAGATGCGGGGACGCAGTATTTT

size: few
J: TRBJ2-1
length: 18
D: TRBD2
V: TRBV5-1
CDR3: CASSLEGRTSGSKGEQFF
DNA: TGCGCCAGCAGCTTGGAGGGAAGGACTAGCGGGAGTAAGGGTGAGCAGTTCTTC